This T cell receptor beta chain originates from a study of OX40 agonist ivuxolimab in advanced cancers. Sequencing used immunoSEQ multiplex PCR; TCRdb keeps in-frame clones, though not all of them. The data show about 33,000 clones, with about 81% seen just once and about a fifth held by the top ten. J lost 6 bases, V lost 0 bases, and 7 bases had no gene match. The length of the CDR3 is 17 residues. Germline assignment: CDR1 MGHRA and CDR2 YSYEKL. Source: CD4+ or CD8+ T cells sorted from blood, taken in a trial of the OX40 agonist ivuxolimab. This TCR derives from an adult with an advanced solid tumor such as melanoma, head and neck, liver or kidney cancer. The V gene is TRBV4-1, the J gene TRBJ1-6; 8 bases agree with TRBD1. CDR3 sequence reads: CASSQDTGQGFNSPLHF. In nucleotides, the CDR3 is TGCGCCAGCAGCCAAGATACTGGACAGGGATTTAATTCACCCCTCCACTTT.